This T cell receptor (beta chain) was recovered during a study of OX40 agonist ivuxolimab in advanced cancers. The overall study: Ivuxolimab is an agonistic anti-OX40 (CD134) antibody, and patients were treated with it. Intravenous ivuxolimab at 0.01 to 10 mg/kg was given to patients every 2 weeks. A mean age of roughly 60 years, range about 20 to 79, was recorded, and 70% to 85% were male.

The cohort excluded patients with autoimmune disease history or systemic immunosuppression. The assay was immunoSEQ multiplex PCR, and TCRdb's table has in-frame clones only and misses some. The data contain around 36,000 clones, over 80% of them singletons. V lost 5 bases, J lost 9 bases, and 7 bases stayed unmatched. The CDR3 totals 13 residues. CDR1 and CDR2 from the germline V gene are SGHAT and FQNNGV. Sequences were derived from CD4+ or CD8+ T cells sorted from blood, sampled in a trial of the OX40 agonist ivuxolimab. The TCR comes from an adult with an advanced solid tumor such as melanoma, head and neck, liver or kidney cancer. The chain links TRBV11-2 to TRBJ2-1; 7 positions agree with TRBD1. CDR3 residues: CASSAGTVGEQFF. DNA of the CDR3: TGTGCCAGCAGCGCCGGGACAGTGGGTGAGCAGTTCTTC.